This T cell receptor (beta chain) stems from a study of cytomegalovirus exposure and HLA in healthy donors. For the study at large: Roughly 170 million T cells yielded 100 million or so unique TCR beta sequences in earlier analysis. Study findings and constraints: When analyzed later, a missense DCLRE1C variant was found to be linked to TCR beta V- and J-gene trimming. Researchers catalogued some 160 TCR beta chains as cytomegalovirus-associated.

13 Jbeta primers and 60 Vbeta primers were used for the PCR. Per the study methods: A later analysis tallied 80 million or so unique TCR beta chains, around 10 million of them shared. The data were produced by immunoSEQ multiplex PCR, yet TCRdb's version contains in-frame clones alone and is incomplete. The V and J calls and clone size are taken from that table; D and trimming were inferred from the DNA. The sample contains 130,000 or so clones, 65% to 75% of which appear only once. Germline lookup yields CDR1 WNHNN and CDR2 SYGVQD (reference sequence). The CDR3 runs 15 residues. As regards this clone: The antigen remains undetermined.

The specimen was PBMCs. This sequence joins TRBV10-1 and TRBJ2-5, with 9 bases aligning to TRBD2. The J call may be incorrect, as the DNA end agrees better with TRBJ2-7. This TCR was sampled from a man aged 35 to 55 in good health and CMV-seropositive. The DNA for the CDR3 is TGCGCCAGCAGTGATTGGACTAGCGACTCCTACGAGCAGTACTTC. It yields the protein CASSDWTSDSYEQYF.